The text below deals with one TCR beta chain. Its antigen is still unknown. These data belong to a study of CD8+CD57+ T cells in acquired aplastic anemia. In the study overall: DNA recovered from sorted CD4+ and CD8+ cells had a mean of about 3 ug. Among healthy donors, CD4+ cells averaged approximately 11 million reads.

Genomic DNA provided the template from which TCR beta VDJ and CDR3 profiles were obtained. TCRdb called the reads again in MiXCR, with one record for every CDR3 protein. Of about 180,000 distinct CDR3 sequences detected, about half appear once; the ten largest clones hold 2.5% to 3.5%. V shed 4 bases and J shed 5 bases, with 9 bases lying between them. Germline CDR1 reads MGHDK; CDR2 reads SYGVNS. This CDR3 is 12 amino acids long. The study's findings and limits: With respect to CD8+ Simpson's diversity, patients and controls did not differ significantly. Around 27 sequences, all CD8+ CDR3, were shared between patients and controls.

The chain recombines TRBV25-1 with TRBJ2-7; D unclear. The source material was sorted CD4+, CD8+, or CD8+CD57+ T cells (not recorded which) from PBMCs. This clonotype was obtained from a human donor in good health. CDR3 loop: CASSAGPHEQYF. The CDR3 nucleotides read TGTGCCAGCAGTGCAGGTCCCCACGAGCAGTACTTC.